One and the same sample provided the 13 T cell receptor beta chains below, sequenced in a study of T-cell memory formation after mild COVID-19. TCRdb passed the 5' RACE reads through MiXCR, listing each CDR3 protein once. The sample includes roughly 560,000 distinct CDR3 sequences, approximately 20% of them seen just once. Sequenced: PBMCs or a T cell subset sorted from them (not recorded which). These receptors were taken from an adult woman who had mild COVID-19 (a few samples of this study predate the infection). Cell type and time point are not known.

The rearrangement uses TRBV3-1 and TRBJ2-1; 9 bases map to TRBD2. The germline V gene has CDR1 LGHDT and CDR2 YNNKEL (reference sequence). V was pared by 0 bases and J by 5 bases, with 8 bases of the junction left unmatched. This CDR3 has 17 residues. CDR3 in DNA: TGTGCCAGCAGCCAAGAAGTCCGGCTAGCGGGGAACAATGAGCAGTTCTTC. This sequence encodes CASSQEVRLAGNNEQFF.

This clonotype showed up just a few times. In nucleotides, the CDR3 is TGTGCCAGCAGTTACCTCGACAGGGTCACTGAAGCTTTCTTT. Translation: CASSYLDRVTEAFF. This sequence joins TRBV6-5 and TRBJ1-1; the match to TRBD1 covers 7 bases. Looked up from germline, CDR1 is MNHEY and CDR2 is SVGAGI. With 2 bases clipped from V and 4 bases from J, the junction kept 4 bases outside the gene matches. CDR3 length: 14 residues.

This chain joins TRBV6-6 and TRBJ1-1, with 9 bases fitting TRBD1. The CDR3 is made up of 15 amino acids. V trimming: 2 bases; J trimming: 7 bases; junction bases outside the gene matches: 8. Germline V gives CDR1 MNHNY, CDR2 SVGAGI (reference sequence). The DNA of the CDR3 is TGTGCCAGCAGTTACACGACAGGGGGGAAGATTGAAGCTTTCTTT. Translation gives CASSYTTGGKIEAFF.

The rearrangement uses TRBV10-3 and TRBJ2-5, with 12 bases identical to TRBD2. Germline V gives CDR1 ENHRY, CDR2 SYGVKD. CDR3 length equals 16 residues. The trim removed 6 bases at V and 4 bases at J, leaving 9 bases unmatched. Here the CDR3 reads CAISTASGRAGETQYF. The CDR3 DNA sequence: TGTGCCATCAGCACTGCTAGCGGGAGGGCCGGAGAGACCCAGTACTTC.

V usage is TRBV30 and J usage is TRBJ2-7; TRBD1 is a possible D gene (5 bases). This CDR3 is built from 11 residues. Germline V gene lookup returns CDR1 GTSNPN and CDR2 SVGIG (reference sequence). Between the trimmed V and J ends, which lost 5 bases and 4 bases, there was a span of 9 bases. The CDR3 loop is CAWARAYEQYF. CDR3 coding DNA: TGTGCCTGGGCCAGGGCATACGAGCAGTACTTC.

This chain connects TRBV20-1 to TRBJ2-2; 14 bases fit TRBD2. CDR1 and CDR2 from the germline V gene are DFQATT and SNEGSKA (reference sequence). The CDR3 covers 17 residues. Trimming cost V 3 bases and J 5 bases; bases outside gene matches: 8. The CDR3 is CSASGTSGGARTGELFF. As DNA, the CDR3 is TGCAGTGCTAGCGGGACTAGCGGGGGCGCGAGGACCGGGGAGCTGTTTTTT.

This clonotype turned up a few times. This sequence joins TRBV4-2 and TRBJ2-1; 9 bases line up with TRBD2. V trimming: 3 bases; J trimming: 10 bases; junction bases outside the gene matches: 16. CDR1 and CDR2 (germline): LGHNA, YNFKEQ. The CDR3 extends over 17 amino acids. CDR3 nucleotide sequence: TGTGCCAGCAGCCAGGATGGACTAGCGCGCCCCTGGGGAGAGCAGTTCTTC. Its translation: CASSQDGLARPWGEQFF.

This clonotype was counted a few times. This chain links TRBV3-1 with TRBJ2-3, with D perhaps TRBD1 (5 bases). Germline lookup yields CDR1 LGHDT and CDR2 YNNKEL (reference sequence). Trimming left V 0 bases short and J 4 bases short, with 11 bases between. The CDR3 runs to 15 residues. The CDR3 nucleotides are TGTGCCAGCAGCCAAGAAGGGGTCGGTGCAGATACGCAGTATTTT. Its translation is CASSQEGVGADTQYF.

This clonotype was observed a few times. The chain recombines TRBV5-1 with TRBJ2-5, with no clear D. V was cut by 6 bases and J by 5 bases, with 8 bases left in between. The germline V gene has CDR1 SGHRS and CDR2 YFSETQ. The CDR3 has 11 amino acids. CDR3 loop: CASISGETQYF. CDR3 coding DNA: TGCGCCAGCATATCTGGGGAGACCCAGTACTTC.

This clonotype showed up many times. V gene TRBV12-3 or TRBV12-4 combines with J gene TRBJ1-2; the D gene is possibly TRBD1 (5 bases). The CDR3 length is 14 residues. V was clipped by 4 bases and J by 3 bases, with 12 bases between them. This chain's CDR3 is CASSSPAGDYGYTF. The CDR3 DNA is TGTGCCAGCAGTTCCCCGGCGGGGGACTATGGCTACACCTTC.

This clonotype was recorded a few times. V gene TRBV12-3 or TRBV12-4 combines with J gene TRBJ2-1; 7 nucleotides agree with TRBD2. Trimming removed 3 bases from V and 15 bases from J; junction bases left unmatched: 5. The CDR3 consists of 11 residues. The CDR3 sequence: CASSLGRDTFF. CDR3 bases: TGTGCCAGCAGTTTGGGGAGGGATACGTTCTTC.

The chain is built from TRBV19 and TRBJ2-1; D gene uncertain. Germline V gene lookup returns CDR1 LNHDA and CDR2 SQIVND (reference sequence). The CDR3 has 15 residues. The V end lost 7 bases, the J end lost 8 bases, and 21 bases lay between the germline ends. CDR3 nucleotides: TGTGCCAGTACGACGCTAAGATCTGGTTTGGATGAGCAGTTCTTC. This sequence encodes CASTTLRSGLDEQFF.

This CDR3 is CASSSGLAWEKLFF. Written as DNA, the CDR3 is TGTGCCAGCAGCTCAGGACTGGCGTGGGAAAAACTGTTTTTT. The V call is TRBV5-6, the J call TRBJ1-4; the D is unclear. V was cut by 3 bases and J by 8 bases, with 14 bases left in between. This CDR3 has 14 amino acids. In germline, CDR1 is SGHDT, CDR2 YYEEEE.